What follows describes a single T cell receptor (beta chain). The antigen is unknown. Germline V gene sequence: CDR1 MNHEY, CDR2 SVGEGT. The CDR3 has 18 residues. V was clipped by 6 bases and J by 0 bases; unmatched bases: 10. TCR beta was sequenced from blood CD8+ and CD4+ T cells. TEMRA cells were FACS-enriched, with CD8+ and CD4+ T cells isolated negatively. The data belong to a study of CD8 T cells in Susac syndrome. Whole-study results and caveats: The study's TCR sequencing and HLA analysis covered a relatively small number of individuals, and the study acknowledged this.

With random hexamers, reverse transcription was performed on roughly 0.5 to 1 ug of RNA. The authors amplified TCR beta CDR3 across 54 Vbeta and 13 Jbeta using immunoSEQ multiplex PCR. TCRdb reprocessed the immunoSEQ multiplex PCR reads via MiXCR and lists one record per CDR3 protein. The repertoire holds under 150,000 distinct CDR3 sequences, with about 94% as singletons. Sequenced input: CD4+ T cells from PBMCs. The chain uses TRBV6-2 or TRBV6-3 and TRBJ2-1; TRBD2 aligns across 11 bases. The clonotype comes from a human donor with multiple sclerosis. The CDR3 DNA sequence: TGTGCCAGCAGGAAAAGACTAGCGGGGTTTAGCTCCTACAATGAGCAGTTCTTC. Translated, it gives CASRKRLAGFSSYNEQFF.